The 7 T cell receptor beta chains below were found in one sample sequenced in a study of blood T cell repertoires in COVID-19. The repertoire was sequenced with immunoSEQ multiplex PCR; TCRdb's copy has only in-frame clones and lacks some. The data show 90,000 to 150,000 clones, approximately 87% seen once. The sample taken for sequencing was peripheral blood. These receptors came from a man in his 70s who had recovered from COVID-19.

The chain employs TRBV11-2 and TRBJ1-4; D unresolved. Germline assignment: CDR1 SGHAT and CDR2 FQNNGV. This CDR3 is 14 amino acids long. V was clipped by 3 bases and J by 4 bases, with 9 bases between them. In DNA, the CDR3 is TGTGCCAGCAGCTTTTCTCCGGTTAATGAAAAACTGTTTTTT. It specifies CASSFSPVNEKLFF.

The chain couples TRBV6-5 to TRBJ1-4; D unresolved. V dropped 0 bases and J dropped 5 bases, with 10 bases sitting between them. The V gene's germline CDR1 is MNHEY and CDR2 SVGAGI. This CDR3 is built from 15 residues. CDR3 sequence: CASSYSLPVNEKLFF. In DNA form, the CDR3 reads TGTGCCAGCAGTTACTCATTGCCAGTAAATGAAAAACTGTTTTTT.

The J gene is TRBJ2-5, the V gene TRBV7-7; D not certain. The length of the CDR3 is 12 residues. V gave up 4 bases and J gave up 7 bases, with 10 bases separating them. Germline lookup yields CDR1 SSHAT and CDR2 FNYEAQ (reference sequence). The CDR3 nucleotides read TGTGCCAGCAGCTCAGACCGAGGGACCCAGTACTTC. This sequence encodes CASSSDRGTQYF. Based on the CDR3 plus reference TRBV7-7 and TRBJ2-5, the full variable domain is GAGVSQSPRYKVTKRGQDVTLRCDPISSHATLYWYQQALGQGPEFLTYFNYEAQPDKSGLPSDRFSAERPEGSISTLTIQRTEQRDSAMYRCASSSDRGTQYFGPGTRLLVL.

The chain couples TRBV4-2 to TRBJ1-1; TRBD1 is a possible D gene (5 bases). The CDR3 loop spans 16 amino acids. The germline V gene encodes CDR1 LGHNA and CDR2 YNFKEQ. The V end was cut by 3 bases, the J end by 10 bases, with 24 bases between. Here the CDR3 reads CASSHRSGRTTTGAFF. The DNA for the CDR3 is TGTGCCAGCAGCCACAGATCAGGGCGGACTACTACCGGAGCTTTCTTT.

This chain joins TRBV21-1 and TRBJ1-1. TRBV21-1 constitutes a pseudogene. CDR3 length: 12 amino acids. The chain's CDR3 is CASSKGRTEAFF. CDR3 sequence (DNA): TGTGCCAGCAGCAAAGGGAGGACTGAAGCTTTCTTT.

The J gene is TRBJ2-5, the V gene TRBV9; 8 bases are shared with TRBD1. With 0 bases clipped from V and 3 bases from J, the junction kept 7 bases outside the gene matches. CDR3 length equals 16 residues. From germline, CDR1 is SGDLS and CDR2 YYNGEE. CDR3 protein: CASSVGHRGSEETQYF. CDR3 DNA: TGTGCCAGCAGCGTAGGTCACAGGGGGTCTGAAGAGACCCAGTACTTC.

V and J are TRBV29-1 and TRBJ2-1; the match to TRBD1 covers 7 bases. The CDR3 is 15 residues long. The junction had 15 bases not matched to a gene; V was cut back by 4 bases and J by 9 bases. Per the germline V gene, CDR1 is SQVTM and CDR2 is ANQGSEA. The CDR3 bases are TGCAGCGTTGTTCCAGGCAGGGGGTATCCAAGTGAGCAGTTCTTC. Translated: CSVVPGRGYPSEQFF.